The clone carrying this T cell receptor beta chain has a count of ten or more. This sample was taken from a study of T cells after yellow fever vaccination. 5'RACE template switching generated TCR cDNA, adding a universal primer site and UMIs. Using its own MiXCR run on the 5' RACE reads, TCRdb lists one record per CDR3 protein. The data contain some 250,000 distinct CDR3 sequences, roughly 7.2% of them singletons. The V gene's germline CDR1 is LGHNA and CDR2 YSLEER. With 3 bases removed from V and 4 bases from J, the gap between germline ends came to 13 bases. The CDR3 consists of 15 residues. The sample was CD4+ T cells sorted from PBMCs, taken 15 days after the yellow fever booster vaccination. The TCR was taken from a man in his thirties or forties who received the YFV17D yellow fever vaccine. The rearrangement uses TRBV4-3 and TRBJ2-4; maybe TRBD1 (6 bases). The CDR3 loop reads CASSQTAGQKNIQYF. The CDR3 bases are TGCGCCAGCAGCCAGACAGCCGGACAGAAAAACATTCAGTACTTC.